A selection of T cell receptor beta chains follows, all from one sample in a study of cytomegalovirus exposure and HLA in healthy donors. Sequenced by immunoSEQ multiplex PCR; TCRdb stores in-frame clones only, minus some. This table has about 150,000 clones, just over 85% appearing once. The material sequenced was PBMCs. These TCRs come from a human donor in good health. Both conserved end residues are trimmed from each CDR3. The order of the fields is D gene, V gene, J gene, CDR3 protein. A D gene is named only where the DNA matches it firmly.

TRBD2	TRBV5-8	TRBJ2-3	ASRTSGTDTQY
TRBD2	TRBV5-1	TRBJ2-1	ASSPGTSGRLNNEQF
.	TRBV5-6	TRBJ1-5	ASSLGEAGSNQPQH
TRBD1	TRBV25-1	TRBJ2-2	ASRGQGAPTGELF
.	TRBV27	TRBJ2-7	ASSSGPYEQY
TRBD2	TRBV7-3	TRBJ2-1	ASSLTGAGGYNEQF
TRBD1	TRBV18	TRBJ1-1	ASTSGQSTEAF
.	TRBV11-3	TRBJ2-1	ASSLNRVGEQF
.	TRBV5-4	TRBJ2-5	ASSLDQGTPPHGETQY
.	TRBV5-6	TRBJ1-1	ASSFRNTEAF
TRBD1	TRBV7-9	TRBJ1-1	ASSQRQGTEAF
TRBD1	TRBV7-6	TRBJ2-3	ASSSGQGADTQY
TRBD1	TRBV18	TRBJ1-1	ASTGTGGRTEAF
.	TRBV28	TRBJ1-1	ASSPDRMNTEAF
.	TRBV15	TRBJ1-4	ATSGGDRGTNEKLF
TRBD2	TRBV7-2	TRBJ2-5	ASSLGGRMGETQY
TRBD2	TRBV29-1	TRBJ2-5	SVSITSGGQQETQY
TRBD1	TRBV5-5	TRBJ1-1	ASSKDRRTEAF
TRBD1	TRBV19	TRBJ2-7	ASSTPWTGGSYEQY
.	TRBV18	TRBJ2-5	ASRSGETGVLETQY
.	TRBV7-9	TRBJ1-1	ASSLVTSGEAF
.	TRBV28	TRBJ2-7	ASSSSGTGNSYEQY
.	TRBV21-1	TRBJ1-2	ASSKESRIFGYT
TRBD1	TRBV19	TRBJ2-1	ASSRTGNYNEQF
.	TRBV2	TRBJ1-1	AINRVLSNTEAF
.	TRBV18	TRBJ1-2	ASSPSPSSGGYT
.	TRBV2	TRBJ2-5	ASRRGGETQY
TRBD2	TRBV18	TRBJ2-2	ASSPLRGLATNTGELF
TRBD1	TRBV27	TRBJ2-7	ASGQGTYEQY
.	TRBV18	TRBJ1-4	ASSPTHGEELF
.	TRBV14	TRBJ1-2	ASSQVKRGLSPGRYGYT
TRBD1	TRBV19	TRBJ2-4	ASSMGQGNWNIQY
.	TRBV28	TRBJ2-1	ASTPGKDEQF
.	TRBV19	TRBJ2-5	ASRMRETQY
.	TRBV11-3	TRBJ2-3	ASSPGLLSTDTQY
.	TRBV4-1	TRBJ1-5	ASSQATQFRPQH
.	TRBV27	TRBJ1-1	ASSTLEGWTEAF
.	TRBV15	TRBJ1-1	ATSRESHTEAF
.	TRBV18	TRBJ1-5	ASSPSPGVVDQPQH
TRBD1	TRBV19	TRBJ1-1	ASSMVGTGGLGNTEAF